This T cell receptor beta chain was captured by sequencing in a study of early T cells in non-severe SARS-CoV-2 infection. General study findings and limits: Private and CD4 specificities were missed by VDJdb matching, skewed to anti-spike CD8.

Attachment of unique molecular identifiers was made to individual cDNA molecules. From the 5' RACE reads, TCRdb called clonotypes with MiXCR, one entry per CDR3 protein. The sample contains approximately 71,000 distinct CDR3 sequences, 9% to 15% of which appear only once. The CDR3 is 12 residues long. CDR1 and CDR2 (germline): SNHLY, FYNNEI. Trimming took off 7 bases at V and 1 base at J, with 7 bases between the two ends. In its sample, this clonotype was seen a few times. Its target is not known. Input material: whole blood. The V gene is TRBV2, the J gene TRBJ1-1; a weak D match, TRBD1 (6 bases). The TCR comes from an adult who was a healthcare worker with PCR-confirmed SARS-CoV-2 infection or an uninfected control (not recorded which). The CDR3 sequence: CASNRANTEAFF. Written as DNA, the CDR3 is TGTGCCAGCAACAGGGCGAACACTGAAGCTTTCTTT.